Reported below is one T cell receptor beta chain. The antigen is undetermined. Deep level was the assay's run setting. The method was immunoSEQ multiplex PCR; TCRdb's version includes in-frame clones alone and lacks a portion of them. This sample has a few million clones, with more than 80% found just once. These data are taken from a study of shared clonotypes between healthy human individuals. Regarding the study as a whole: Incompleteness in sorted-subset sequencing, despite large depth, was shown by rarefaction.

Trimming left V 5 bases short and J 4 bases short, with 17 bases between. The CDR3 runs 16 residues. CDR1 and CDR2 (germline): SGHAT, FQNNGV. The source is a man younger than 35 in good health. Some clones in this sample may be carry-over from other donors' samples. The sample consisted of naive CD4+ T cells from PBMCs. The subset was: CD45RA+ positively selected. The chain joins TRBV11-2 to TRBJ2-2, with no clear D. CDR3 coding DNA: TGTGCCAGCAGCATTAAAATGCTGGACGGCACCGGGGAGCTGTTTTTT. Its protein is CASSIKMLDGTGELFF. The whole variable domain, filled in from reference TRBV11-2 and TRBJ2-2, reads EAGVAQSPRYKIIEKRQSVAFWCNPISGHATLYWYQQILGQGPKLLIQFQNNGVVDDSQLPKDRFSAERLKGVDSTLKIQPAKLEDSAVYLCASSIKMLDGTGELFFGEGSRLTVL.